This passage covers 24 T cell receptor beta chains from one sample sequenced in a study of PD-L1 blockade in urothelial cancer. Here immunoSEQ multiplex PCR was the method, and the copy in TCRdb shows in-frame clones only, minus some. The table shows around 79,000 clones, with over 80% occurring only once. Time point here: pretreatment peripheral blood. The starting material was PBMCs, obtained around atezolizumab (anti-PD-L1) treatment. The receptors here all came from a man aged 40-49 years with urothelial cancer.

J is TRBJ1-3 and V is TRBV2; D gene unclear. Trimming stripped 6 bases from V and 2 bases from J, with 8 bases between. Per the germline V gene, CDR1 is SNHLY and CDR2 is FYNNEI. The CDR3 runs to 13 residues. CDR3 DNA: TGTGCCAGCAGAGACTTAGCTGGAAACACCATATATTTT. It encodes CASRDLAGNTIYF.

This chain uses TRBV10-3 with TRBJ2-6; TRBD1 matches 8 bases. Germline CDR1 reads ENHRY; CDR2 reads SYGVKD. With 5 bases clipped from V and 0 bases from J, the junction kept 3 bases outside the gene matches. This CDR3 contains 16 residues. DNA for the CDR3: TGTGCCATCAGTAGGACAGGGAGCTCTGGGGCCAACGTCCTGACTTTC. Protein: CAISRTGSSGANVLTF.

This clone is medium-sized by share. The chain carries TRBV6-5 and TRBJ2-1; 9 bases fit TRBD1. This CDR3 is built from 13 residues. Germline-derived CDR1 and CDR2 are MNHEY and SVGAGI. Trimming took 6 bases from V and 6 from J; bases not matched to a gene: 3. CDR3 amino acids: CASSPTGGNEQFF. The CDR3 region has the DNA TGTGCCAGCAGCCCGACAGGGGGCAATGAGCAGTTCTTC.

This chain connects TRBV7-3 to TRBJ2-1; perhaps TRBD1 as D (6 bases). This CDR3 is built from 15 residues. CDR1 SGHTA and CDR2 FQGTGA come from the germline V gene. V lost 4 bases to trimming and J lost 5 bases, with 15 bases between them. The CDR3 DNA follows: TGTGCCAGCAGCTCACAAGGACAGCGAAACAATGAGCAGTTCTTC. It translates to CASSSQGQRNNEQFF.

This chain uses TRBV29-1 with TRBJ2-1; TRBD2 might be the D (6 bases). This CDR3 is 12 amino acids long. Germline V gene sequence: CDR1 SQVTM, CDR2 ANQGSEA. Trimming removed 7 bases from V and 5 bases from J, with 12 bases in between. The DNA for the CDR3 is TGCAGCGGGAGGTCTAGCGACAATGAGCAGTTCTTC. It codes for CSGRSSDNEQFF.

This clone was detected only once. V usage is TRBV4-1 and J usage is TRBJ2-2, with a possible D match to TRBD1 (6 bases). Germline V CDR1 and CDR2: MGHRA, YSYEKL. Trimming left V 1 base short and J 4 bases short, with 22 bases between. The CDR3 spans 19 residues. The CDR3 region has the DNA TGCGCCAGCAGCCAAGTAAGGGGACAATCGAAAGGTGCCACCGGGGAGCTGTTTTTT. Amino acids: CASSQVRGQSKGATGELFF.

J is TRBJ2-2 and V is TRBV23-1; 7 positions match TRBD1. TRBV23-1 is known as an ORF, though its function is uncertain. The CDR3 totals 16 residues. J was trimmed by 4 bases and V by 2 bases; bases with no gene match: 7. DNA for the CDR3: TGCGCCAGCAGTCAAGGGGGACAGACCCCCACCGGGGAGCTGTTTTTT. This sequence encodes CASSQGGQTPTGELFF.

The CDR3 bases are TGTGCCAGCCCCCGAGGGCAGCTAGTTTTCAGGCCCGGGGAGCTGTTTTTT. Its protein product is CASPRGQLVFRPGELFF. The chain links TRBV27 to TRBJ2-2, with a weak D call TRBD2 (5 bases). Germline assignment: CDR1 MNHEY and CDR2 SMNVEV (reference sequence). V lost 8 bases, J lost 6 bases, and 25 bases lay in between. The CDR3 covers 17 residues.

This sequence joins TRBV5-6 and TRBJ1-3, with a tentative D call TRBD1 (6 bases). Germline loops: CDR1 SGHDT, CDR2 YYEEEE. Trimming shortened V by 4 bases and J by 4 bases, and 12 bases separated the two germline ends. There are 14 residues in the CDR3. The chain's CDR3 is CASSLQGKGNTIYF. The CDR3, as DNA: TGTGCCAGCAGCCTGCAGGGGAAAGGAAACACCATATATTTT.

The CDR3 region has the DNA TGTGCCAGCAGCTTCCGACTCGCGGAGACCCAGTACTTC. Translation: CASSFRLAETQYF. The chain has TRBV5-5 and TRBJ2-5; the D is unclear. Germline V gene lookup returns CDR1 SGHKS and CDR2 YYEKEE (reference sequence). V shed 2 bases and J shed 5 bases, with 10 bases lying between them. The CDR3 length is 13 residues.

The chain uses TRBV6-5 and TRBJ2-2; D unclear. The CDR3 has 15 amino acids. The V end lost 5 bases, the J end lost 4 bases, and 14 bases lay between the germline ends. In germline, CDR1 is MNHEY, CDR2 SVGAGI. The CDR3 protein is CASSRHSSLTGELFF. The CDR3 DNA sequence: TGTGCCAGCAGTCGTCACAGCTCTCTCACCGGGGAGCTGTTTTTT.

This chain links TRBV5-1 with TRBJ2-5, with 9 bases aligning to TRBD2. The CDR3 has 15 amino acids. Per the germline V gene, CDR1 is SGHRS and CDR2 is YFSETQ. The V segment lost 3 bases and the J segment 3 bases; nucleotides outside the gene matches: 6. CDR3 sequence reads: CASSWGPSGEETQYF. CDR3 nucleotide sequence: TGCGCCAGCAGCTGGGGGCCTAGCGGGGAAGAGACCCAGTACTTC. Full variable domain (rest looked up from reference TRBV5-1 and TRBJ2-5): KAGVTQTPRYLIKTRGQQVTLSCSPISGHRSVSWYQQTPGQGLQFLFEYFSETQRNKGNFPGRFSGRQFSNSRSEMNVSTLELGDSALYLCASSWGPSGEETQYFGPGTRLLVL.

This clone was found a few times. The CDR3 sequence is CASSPGGQGASEQYF. In nucleotides, the CDR3 is TGTGCCAGCAGTCCAGGGGGACAGGGGGCCAGCGAGCAGTACTTC. V and J are TRBV28 and TRBJ2-7; 12 positions match TRBD1. CDR1 and CDR2 from the germline V gene are MDHEN and SYDVKM. This CDR3 contains 15 residues. The ends lost 5 bases at V and 6 bases at J; junction bases unmatched: 8.

The CDR3, as DNA: TGTGCCAGCAGCCCTTGGACAGGGGTCGTTTCCAATGAGCAGTTCTTC. Its protein product is CASSPWTGVVSNEQFF. The chain links TRBV5-8 to TRBJ2-1; 9 nucleotides line up with TRBD1. With V trimmed by 4 bases and J by 6 bases, 11 bases remained unmatched. Per germline, CDR1 SGHTS and CDR2 YDEGEE. This CDR3 has 16 amino acids.

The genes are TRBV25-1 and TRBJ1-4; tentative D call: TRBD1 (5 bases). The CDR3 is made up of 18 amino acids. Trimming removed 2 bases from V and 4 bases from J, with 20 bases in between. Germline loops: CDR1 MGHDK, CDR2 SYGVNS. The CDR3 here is CASSEPTGHRPNNEKLFF. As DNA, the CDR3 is TGTGCCAGCAGTGAACCCACCGGACACCGGCCAAATAATGAAAAACTGTTTTTT.

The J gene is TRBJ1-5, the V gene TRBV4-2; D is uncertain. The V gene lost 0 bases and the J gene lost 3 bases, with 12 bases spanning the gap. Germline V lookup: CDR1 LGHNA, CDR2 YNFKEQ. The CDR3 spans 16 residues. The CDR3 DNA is TGTGCCAGCAGCCAAGATATGTTGCAGAACAATCAGCCCCAGCATTTT. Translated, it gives CASSQDMLQNNQPQHF.

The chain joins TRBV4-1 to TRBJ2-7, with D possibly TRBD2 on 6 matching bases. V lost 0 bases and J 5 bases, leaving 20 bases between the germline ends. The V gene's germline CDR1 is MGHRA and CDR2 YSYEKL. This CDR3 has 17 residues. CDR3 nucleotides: TGCGCCAGCAGCCAAGAAGTGGTCGCGGGGCCGAGGAACGAGCAGTACTTC. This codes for CASSQEVVAGPRNEQYF.

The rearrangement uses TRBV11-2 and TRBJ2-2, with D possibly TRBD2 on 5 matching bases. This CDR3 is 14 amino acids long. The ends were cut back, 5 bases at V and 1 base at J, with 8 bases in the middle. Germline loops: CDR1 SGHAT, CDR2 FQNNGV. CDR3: CASSGGKNTGELFF. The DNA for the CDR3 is TGTGCCAGCAGCGGAGGAAAGAACACCGGGGAGCTGTTTTTT.

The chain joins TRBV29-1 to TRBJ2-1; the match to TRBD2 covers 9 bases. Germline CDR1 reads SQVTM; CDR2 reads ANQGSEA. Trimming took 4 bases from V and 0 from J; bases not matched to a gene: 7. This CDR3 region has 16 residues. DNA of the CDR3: TGCAGCGTTGCACACCTTAGCGGGAGCTCCTACAATGAGCAGTTCTTC. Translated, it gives CSVAHLSGSSYNEQFF.

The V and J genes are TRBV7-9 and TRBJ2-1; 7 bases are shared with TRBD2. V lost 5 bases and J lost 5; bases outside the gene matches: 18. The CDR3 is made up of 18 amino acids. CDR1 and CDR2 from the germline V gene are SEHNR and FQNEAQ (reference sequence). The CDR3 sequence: CASSPTRRLALTNNEQFF. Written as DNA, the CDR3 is TGTGCCAGCAGCCCGACCCGACGACTAGCCTTAACGAACAATGAGCAGTTCTTC.

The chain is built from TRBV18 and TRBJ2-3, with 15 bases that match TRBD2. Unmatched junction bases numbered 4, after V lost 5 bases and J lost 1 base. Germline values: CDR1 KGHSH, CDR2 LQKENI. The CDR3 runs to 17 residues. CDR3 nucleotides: TGTGCCAGCTCAAGGGGACTAGCGGGAGGAGGCACAGATACGCAGTATTTT. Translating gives CASSRGLAGGGTDTQYF.

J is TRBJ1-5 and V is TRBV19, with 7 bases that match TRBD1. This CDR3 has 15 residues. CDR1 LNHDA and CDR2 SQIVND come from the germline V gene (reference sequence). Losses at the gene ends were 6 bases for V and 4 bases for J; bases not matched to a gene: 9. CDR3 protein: CASRSTGIGNQPQHF. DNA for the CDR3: TGTGCCAGTAGATCGACAGGGATAGGAAATCAGCCCCAGCATTTT.

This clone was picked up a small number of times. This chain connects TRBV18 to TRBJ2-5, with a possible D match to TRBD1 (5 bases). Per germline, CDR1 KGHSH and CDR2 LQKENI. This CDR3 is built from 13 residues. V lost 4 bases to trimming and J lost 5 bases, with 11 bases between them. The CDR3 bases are TGTGCCAGCTCACGTCAGGGTTTGGAGACCCAGTACTTC. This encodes CASSRQGLETQYF.

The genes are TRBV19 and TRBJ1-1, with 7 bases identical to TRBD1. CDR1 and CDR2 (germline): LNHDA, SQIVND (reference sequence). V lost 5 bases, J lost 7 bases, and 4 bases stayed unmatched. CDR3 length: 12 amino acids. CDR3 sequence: CASSLRDSEAFF. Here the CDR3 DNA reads TGTGCCAGTAGTCTCCGGGACAGTGAAGCTTTCTTT.